The text below deals with one TCR beta chain. Here immunoSEQ multiplex PCR was the method, and the copy in TCRdb shows in-frame clones only, minus some. This table has roughly 280,000 clones, approximately 90% appearing once. These data belong to a study of blood T cell repertoires in COVID-19. This CDR3 is built from 17 residues. The germline V gene has CDR1 SGHDT and CDR2 YYEEEE. V lost 1 base to trimming and J lost 14 bases; unmatched junction nucleotides: 21. Participants reported their clinical history, and cohort assignment relied on those reports. Either two negative PCRs, clearance, or symptom resolution qualified Cohort 3 donors as recovered.

The chain is built from TRBV5-6 and TRBJ2-1; the match to TRBD2 covers 7 bases. The sample was PBMCs or T cells enriched from blood (not recorded which). The receptor was derived from a woman in her fifties or sixties who had recovered from COVID-19. CDR3 region: CASSLSPSSLAESIKFF. As DNA, the CDR3 is TGTGCCAGCAGCTTGTCACCCAGTAGCCTAGCGGAAAGTATTAAGTTCTTC.